Listed below are T cell receptor beta chains from one sample, sequenced in a study of human T cells and chemical hapten exposure. MiXCR, applied by TCRdb to the RACE reads, yields one record per CDR3 protein. The sample contains tens of thousands of distinct CDR3 sequences, about a tenth of which appear only once. The sequenced sample was whole blood, obtained in connection with sensitization to the hapten diphenylcyclopropenone (DPC). The receptor source for this set is a woman between 50 and 59 years old with alopecia areata. Some clones in this sample may be carry-over from other donors' samples. Both conserved end residues are part of each CDR3. Fields, in order: D gene, J gene, V gene, clone size, CDR3 DNA, CDR3 protein. A D gene is named only where the DNA matches it firmly. The size entry is marked missing in some rows and otherwise reads once, few, many or a size class.

D gene: NA
J gene: TRBJ2-6
V gene: TRBV19
clone size: NA
CDR3 DNA: TGTGCCAGTAGTATCCCCGGGATGAGGGCCAACGTCCTGACTTTC
CDR3 protein: CASSIPGMRANVLTF

D gene: NA
J gene: TRBJ1-1
V gene: TRBV13
clone size: many
CDR3 DNA: TGTGCCAGCAGCCACCGTCGCCAGGCGGAGCGAGCTTTCTTT
CDR3 protein: CASSHRRQAERAFF

D gene: NA
J gene: TRBJ2-1
V gene: TRBV28
clone size: many
CDR3 DNA: TGTGCCAGCAGTTTAGCCGGGACTGAGCAGTTCTTC
CDR3 protein: CASSLAGTEQFF

D gene: NA
J gene: TRBJ1-4
V gene: TRBV4-3
clone size: few
CDR3 DNA: TGCGCCAGCAGCCAAGTCGGCATTGGTGAAAAACTGTTTTTT
CDR3 protein: CASSQVGIGEKLFF

D gene: NA
J gene: TRBJ2-5
V gene: TRBV7-4
clone size: NA
CDR3 DNA: TGTGCCAGCAGCTTAGTGGTCCACCAAGAGACCCAGTACTTC
CDR3 protein: CASSLVVHQETQYF

D gene: TRBD2
J gene: TRBJ2-5
V gene: TRBV7-9
clone size: NA
CDR3 DNA: TGTGCCAGCACCCAGGGACTAGCGGAAGAGACCCAGTACTTC
CDR3 protein: CASTQGLAEETQYF

D gene: NA
J gene: TRBJ2-1
V gene: TRBV4-3
clone size: few
CDR3 DNA: TGCGCCAGCAGCCCCGATATGACCGGCTATGAGCAGTTCTTC
CDR3 protein: CASSPDMTGYEQFF

D gene: TRBD2
J gene: TRBJ2-1
V gene: TRBV12-3/TRBV12-4
clone size: NA
CDR3 DNA: TGTGCCAGCAGTCCCTTAGCGGGCTATGAGCAGTTCTTC
CDR3 protein: CASSPLAGYEQFF

D gene: NA
J gene: TRBJ1-2
V gene: TRBV28
clone size: NA
CDR3 DNA: TGTGCCAGCATCACAGGGCAATATGGCTACACCTTC
CDR3 protein: CASITGQYGYTF

D gene: TRBD2
J gene: TRBJ2-2
V gene: TRBV11-2
clone size: many
CDR3 DNA: TGTGCCAGCAGCTACCAAGCGGGAGTGGGTACCGGGGAGCTGTTTTTT
CDR3 protein: CASSYQAGVGTGELFF

D gene: NA
J gene: TRBJ2-1
V gene: TRBV6-2/TRBV6-3
clone size: many
CDR3 DNA: TGTGCCAGCAGTTACCTCGCTAGCGACGATGAGCAGTTCTTC
CDR3 protein: CASSYLASDDEQFF

D gene: NA
J gene: TRBJ1-5
V gene: TRBV18
clone size: NA
CDR3 DNA: TGTGCCAGCTCACCACTCGAGAATCAGCCCCAGCATTTT
CDR3 protein: CASSPLENQPQHF

D gene: NA
J gene: TRBJ2-7
V gene: TRBV29-1
clone size: few
CDR3 DNA: TGCAGCGTCCTCAGCTCCTACGAGCAGTACTTC
CDR3 protein: CSVLSSYEQYF

D gene: TRBD2
J gene: TRBJ2-7
V gene: TRBV18
clone size: many
CDR3 DNA: TGTGCCAGCTCACTCCAGCGGGAGGGCCGGAACGAGCAGTACTTC
CDR3 protein: CASSLQREGRNEQYF

D gene: NA
J gene: TRBJ2-2
V gene: TRBV20-1
clone size: NA
CDR3 DNA: TGCAGTGCTAGGGGGGAGATGGGCACCGGGGAGCTGTTTTTT
CDR3 protein: CSARGEMGTGELFF

D gene: NA
J gene: TRBJ2-2
V gene: TRBV6-2/TRBV6-3
clone size: many
CDR3 DNA: TGTGCCAGCAGTTCCACAACCGGGGAGCTGTTTTTT
CDR3 protein: CASSSTTGELFF

D gene: NA
J gene: TRBJ1-1
V gene: TRBV9
clone size: NA
CDR3 DNA: TGTGCCAGCAGCGTAGGGGCGGACGGGGCAGACACTGAAGCTTTCTTT
CDR3 protein: CASSVGADGADTEAFF

D gene: NA
J gene: TRBJ1-5
V gene: TRBV18
clone size: many
CDR3 DNA: TGTGCCAGCTCACCAAATAGCAATCAGCCCCAGCATTTT
CDR3 protein: CASSPNSNQPQHF

D gene: NA
J gene: TRBJ1-2
V gene: TRBV30
clone size: many
CDR3 DNA: TGTGCCTGGAGTGGGGGAGCGGGCGGCTACACCTTC
CDR3 protein: CAWSGGAGGYTF

D gene: NA
J gene: TRBJ2-2
V gene: TRBV25-1
clone size: few
CDR3 DNA: TGTGCCAGCAATTCGGGACCCGGGGAGCTGTTTTTT
CDR3 protein: CASNSGPGELFF

D gene: TRBD2
J gene: TRBJ2-3
V gene: TRBV29-1
clone size: many
CDR3 DNA: TGCAGCGTTGAAGTAGCGGGAGGATCAGATACGCAGTATTTT
CDR3 protein: CSVEVAGGSDTQYF

D gene: TRBD1
J gene: TRBJ2-1
V gene: TRBV19
clone size: NA
CDR3 DNA: TGTGCCAGTAGTCTCCGGACAGGCGGGAATGAGCAGTTCTTC
CDR3 protein: CASSLRTGGNEQFF

D gene: NA
J gene: TRBJ2-2
V gene: TRBV5-1
clone size: many
CDR3 DNA: TGCGCCAGCAGCTTGCCCATCTCGGGGACGGGAACCGGGGAGCTGTTTTTT
CDR3 protein: CASSLPISGTGTGELFF

D gene: NA
J gene: TRBJ2-3
V gene: TRBV29-1
clone size: few
CDR3 DNA: TGCAGCGTTCCCCAGGGGTCAGATACGCAGTATTTT
CDR3 protein: CSVPQGSDTQYF

D gene: TRBD2
J gene: TRBJ2-2
V gene: TRBV7-2
clone size: many
CDR3 DNA: TGTGCCAGCAGCTTAGAGATAGCGGGAGTTACCGGGGAGCTGTTTTTT
CDR3 protein: CASSLEIAGVTGELFF

D gene: NA
J gene: TRBJ2-1
V gene: TRBV4-1
clone size: few
CDR3 DNA: TGCGCCAGCAGCTCGGGGGATCGCTACAATGAGCAGTTCTTC
CDR3 protein: CASSSGDRYNEQFF

D gene: NA
J gene: TRBJ2-1
V gene: TRBV11-2
clone size: many
CDR3 DNA: TGTGCCAGCAGCAACCTGAACAATGAGCAGTTCTTC
CDR3 protein: CASSNLNNEQFF

D gene: NA
J gene: TRBJ1-6
V gene: TRBV6-1
clone size: few
CDR3 DNA: TGTGCCAGCAGTGCCTCCCAGGGATCGAGCTCCTATAATTCACCCCTCCACTTT
CDR3 protein: CASSASQGSSSYNSPLHF

D gene: NA
J gene: TRBJ1-1
V gene: TRBV5-1
clone size: NA
CDR3 DNA: TGCGCCAGCGCGCGCCTGGGGAACACTGAAGCTTTCTTT
CDR3 protein: CASARLGNTEAFF

D gene: TRBD1
J gene: TRBJ1-6
V gene: TRBV7-9
clone size: many
CDR3 DNA: TGTGCCAGCAGCCTCCAGGGGGCTTTGTCACCCCTCCACTTT
CDR3 protein: CASSLQGALSPLHF

D gene: NA
J gene: TRBJ2-3
V gene: TRBV19
clone size: NA
CDR3 DNA: TGTGCCAGTAGGGACAGAGCCACAGATACGCAGTATTTT
CDR3 protein: CASRDRATDTQYF

D gene: NA
J gene: TRBJ1-4
V gene: TRBV18
clone size: many
CDR3 DNA: TGTGCCAGCTCACCCCAACAGGGAGCAACTAATGAAAAACTGTTTTTT
CDR3 protein: CASSPQQGATNEKLFF

D gene: TRBD2
J gene: TRBJ2-3
V gene: TRBV29-1
clone size: many
CDR3 DNA: TGCAGCGTTGAACTAGCGGGAGATACGCAGTATTTT
CDR3 protein: CSVELAGDTQYF

D gene: NA
J gene: TRBJ2-1
V gene: TRBV24-1
clone size: many
CDR3 DNA: TGTGCCACCAGTGACCCAAGGCGCGACTACAATGAGCAGTTCTTC
CDR3 protein: CATSDPRRDYNEQFF

D gene: TRBD1
J gene: TRBJ2-2
V gene: TRBV6-2/TRBV6-3
clone size: few
CDR3 DNA: TGTGCCAGCAGTATACGGGGACAGGGGCCCAAAACCGGGGAGCTGTTTTTT
CDR3 protein: CASSIRGQGPKTGELFF

D gene: NA
J gene: TRBJ2-1
V gene: TRBV6-6
clone size: NA
CDR3 DNA: TGTGCCAGCACCTGGGCAGGGCCCTCCTACAATGAGCAGTTCTTC
CDR3 protein: CASTWAGPSYNEQFF

D gene: TRBD1
J gene: TRBJ1-1
V gene: TRBV7-9
clone size: NA
CDR3 DNA: TGTGCCAGCAGTCTAGGTGGGACAGGGGAAGGTGAAGCTTTCTTT
CDR3 protein: CASSLGGTGEGEAFF

D gene: TRBD2
J gene: TRBJ2-3
V gene: TRBV7-9
clone size: many
CDR3 DNA: TGTGCCAGCAGCCCGCTAGCGGGAGTTACAGATACGCAGTATTTT
CDR3 protein: CASSPLAGVTDTQYF

D gene: TRBD1
J gene: TRBJ1-1
V gene: TRBV6-5
clone size: many
CDR3 DNA: TGTGCCAGCAGCCACAGGGGCGGGGGGACTGAAGCTTTCTTT
CDR3 protein: CASSHRGGGTEAFF

D gene: NA
J gene: TRBJ2-2
V gene: TRBV18
clone size: many
CDR3 DNA: TGTGCCAGCTCACCAGCGGAGGGGACCGGGGAGCTGTTTTTT
CDR3 protein: CASSPAEGTGELFF

D gene: NA
J gene: TRBJ1-1
V gene: TRBV2
clone size: few
CDR3 DNA: TGTGCCAGCAGTGCTGCGTTGATGAACACTGAAGCTTTCTTT
CDR3 protein: CASSAALMNTEAFF

D gene: NA
J gene: TRBJ1-4
V gene: TRBV12-3/TRBV12-4
clone size: many
CDR3 DNA: TGTGCCAGCAGTTTTAGGGACCCGCTTGAAAAACTGTTTTTT
CDR3 protein: CASSFRDPLEKLFF

D gene: NA
J gene: TRBJ1-1
V gene: TRBV30
clone size: NA
CDR3 DNA: TGTGCCTGGAAGAGGAACGTAAACACTGAAGCTTTCTTT
CDR3 protein: CAWKRNVNTEAFF

D gene: NA
J gene: TRBJ2-5
V gene: TRBV30
clone size: many
CDR3 DNA: TGTGCCTTCAAGGCCTTCCAAGAGACCCAGTACTTC
CDR3 protein: CAFKAFQETQYF

D gene: TRBD1
J gene: TRBJ1-1
V gene: TRBV5-1
clone size: many
CDR3 DNA: TGCGCCAGCAGCCAAACTTACGGACAGGGCTACACTGAAGCTTTCTTT
CDR3 protein: CASSQTYGQGYTEAFF

D gene: NA
J gene: TRBJ2-1
V gene: TRBV5-1
clone size: many
CDR3 DNA: TGCGCCAGCAGCCCCACCCCCACCCACTACAACAATGAGCAGTTCTTC
CDR3 protein: CASSPTPTHYNNEQFF

D gene: NA
J gene: TRBJ2-7
V gene: TRBV7-9
clone size: many
CDR3 DNA: TGTGCCAGCAGCCCTGGGAACAGCGCCTACGAGCAGTACTTC
CDR3 protein: CASSPGNSAYEQYF

D gene: NA
J gene: TRBJ2-1
V gene: TRBV7-8
clone size: many
CDR3 DNA: TGTGCCAGCAGCTTAAGGGACCCTCCTGTAGGTGAGCAGTTCTTC
CDR3 protein: CASSLRDPPVGEQFF

D gene: TRBD2
J gene: TRBJ2-1
V gene: TRBV6-5
clone size: NA
CDR3 DNA: TGTGCCAGCAGTACGGGACTAGCGGGAGTTCATGAGCAGTTCTTC
CDR3 protein: CASSTGLAGVHEQFF

D gene: NA
J gene: TRBJ2-7
V gene: TRBV2
clone size: NA
CDR3 DNA: TGTGCCATCGACGGGTGGACGGACCGTCGGGAGCAGTACTTC
CDR3 protein: CAIDGWTDRREQYF